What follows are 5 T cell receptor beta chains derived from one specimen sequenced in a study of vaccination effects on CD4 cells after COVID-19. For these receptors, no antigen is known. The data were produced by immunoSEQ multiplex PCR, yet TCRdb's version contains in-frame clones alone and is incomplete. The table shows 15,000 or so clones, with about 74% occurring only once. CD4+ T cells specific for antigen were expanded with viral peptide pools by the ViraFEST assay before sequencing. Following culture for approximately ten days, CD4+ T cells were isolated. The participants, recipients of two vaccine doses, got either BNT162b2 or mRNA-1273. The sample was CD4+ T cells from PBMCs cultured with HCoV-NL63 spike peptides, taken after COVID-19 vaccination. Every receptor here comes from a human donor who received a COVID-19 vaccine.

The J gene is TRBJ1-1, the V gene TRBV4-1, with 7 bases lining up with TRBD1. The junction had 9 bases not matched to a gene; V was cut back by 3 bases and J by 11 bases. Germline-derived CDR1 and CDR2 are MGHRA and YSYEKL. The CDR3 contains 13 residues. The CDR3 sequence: CASSQPDRVIAFF. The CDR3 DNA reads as TGCGCCAGCAGCCAGCCTGACAGGGTGATCGCTTTCTTT.

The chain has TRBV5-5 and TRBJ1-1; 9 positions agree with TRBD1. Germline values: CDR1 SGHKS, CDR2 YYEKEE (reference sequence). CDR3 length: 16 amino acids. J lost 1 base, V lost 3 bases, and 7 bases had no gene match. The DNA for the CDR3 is TGTGCCAGCAGCTGGACCGGGACAGGGCCGAACACTGAAGCTTTCTTT. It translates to CASSWTGTGPNTEAFF.

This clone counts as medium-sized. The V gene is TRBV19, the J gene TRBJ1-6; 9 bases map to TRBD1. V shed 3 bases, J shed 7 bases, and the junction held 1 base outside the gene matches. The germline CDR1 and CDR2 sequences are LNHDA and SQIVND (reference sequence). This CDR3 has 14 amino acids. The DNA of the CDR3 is TGTGCCAGTAGTATTGGGACAGGGAATTCACCCCTCCACTTT. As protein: CASSIGTGNSPLHF.

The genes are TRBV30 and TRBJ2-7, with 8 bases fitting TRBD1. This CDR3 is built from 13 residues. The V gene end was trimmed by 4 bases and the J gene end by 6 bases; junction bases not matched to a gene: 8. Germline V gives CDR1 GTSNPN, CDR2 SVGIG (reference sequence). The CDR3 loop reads CAWTGGIPGEQYF. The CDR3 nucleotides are TGTGCCTGGACAGGGGGCATCCCAGGCGAGCAGTACTTC.

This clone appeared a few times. CDR3 coding DNA: TGTGCCAGCAGTTACGACGGGACAGGGAAACTGTTTTTT. Translated: CASSYDGTGKLFF. The chain couples TRBV6-5 to TRBJ1-4, with 9 bases identical to TRBD1. Germline CDR1 reads MNHEY; CDR2 reads SVGAGI. V gave up 2 bases and J gave up 11 bases; unmatched junction bases: 3. The CDR3 contains 13 residues.